This T cell receptor (beta chain) was observed in a study of blood T cell repertoires in COVID-19 (dated by TCRdb to the early 2020s). Study-level background: Samples from collaborators originated in the United States, Italy and Spain and spanned both the acute and convalescent phases of COVID-19. The material from the prospective study consisted of cDNA or gDNA derived from T cells, B-cell-depleted T cells, or PBMCs. Subjects who had been exposed to COVID-19, were actively infected with it, or had recovered from it provided the deeply sampled blood TCRbeta repertoires that made up the dataset. The repertoires were released in a freely available public database intended as a resource for research on the immune response to SARS-CoV-2. Samples were obtained from the ongoing ImmuneRACE study (first 160 participants) and from approximately 1,200 subjects provided by 6 global collaborators. Sample metadata almost always included a de-identified subject ID, COVID-19 status, age in years and sex. Where available, HLA class I and class II types were taken from metadata supplied by the sample provider and were not determined by assay-based typing. General findings and caveats noted by the study authors: How much clinical and demographic metadata was included differed by source and by participant, and the metadata was provided uncurated.

TCRbeta CDR3 regions were amplified from genomic DNA using the immunoSEQ Assay, a bias-controlled multiplex PCR. Per the original workflow: Within the assay, amplification of reference gene primers was used to estimate how many nucleated cells each sample contained. To quantify the absolute abundance of each unique TCRbeta CDR3 rearrangement, sequence reads were collapsed and filtered. For each sample, productive Simpson clonality was calculated as the square root of Simpson's diversity index across productive rearrangements. This is the immuneACCESS table as TCRdb keeps it, with only in-frame sequences that have V and J called. A part of the clones is gone; compared with another copy, unresolved V genes explain less than half, and the rest is unexplained. V and J calls and clone size are given by that table; D and trimming were obtained from the DNA. Here the sample has fewer than 150,000 clones; around 87% occur a single time. The ten top clones hold around 5% of the sample.

There are 15 amino acids in the CDR3, from cysteine to phenylalanine inclusive. Here the CDR3 DNA is all that survives: 45 bases in frame from base 1. Trimming accounts for 5 bases at V and 8 bases at J, while the number of junction bases matched to no gene is 9. Via the germline V gene (reference sequence), CDR1 is MNHEY and CDR2 SMNVEV. Whole blood was collected in K2EDTA tubes by collaborating institutions according to the institutions' own protocols. Collaborator samples were shipped for TCRbeta analysis as frozen whole blood, isolated PBMCs, or DNA extracted from either sample type. This clone showed up just once. No antigen is known for it. Base qualities are not at hand, and no much larger clone is one base apart.

What was sequenced was peripheral blood. The sequence is built from TRBV27 and TRBJ2-2; TRBD2 lines up with 9 middle nucleotides. The receptor was derived from a human donor in a cohort sampled during active COVID-19. The bases are TGTGCCAGCAGTCTGGTAGCGGGAGTTTCAGGGGAGCTGTTTTTT. Translated, it gives CASSLVAGVSGELFF.